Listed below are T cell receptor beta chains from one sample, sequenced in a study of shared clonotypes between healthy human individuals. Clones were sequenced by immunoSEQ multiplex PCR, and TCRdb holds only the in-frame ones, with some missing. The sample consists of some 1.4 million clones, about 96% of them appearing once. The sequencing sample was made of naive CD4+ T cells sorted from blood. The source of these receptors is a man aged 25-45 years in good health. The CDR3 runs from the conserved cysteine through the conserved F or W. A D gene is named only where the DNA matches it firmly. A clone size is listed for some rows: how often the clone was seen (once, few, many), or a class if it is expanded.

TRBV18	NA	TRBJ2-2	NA	TGTGCCAGCTCACCCCGGGGGCCCGGGGAGCTGTTTTTT	CASSPRGPGELFF
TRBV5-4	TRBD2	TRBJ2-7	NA	TGTGCCAGCAGCTTGTCTGGGGGAGGGAGGTCCTACGAGCAGTACTTC	CASSLSGGGRSYEQYF
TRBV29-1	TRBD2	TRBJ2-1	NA	TGCAGCGTCAAAATGGGAGGGGCTAGCGGGAGGGGTGAGCAGTTCTTC	CSVKMGGASGRGEQFF
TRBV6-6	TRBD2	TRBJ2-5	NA	TGTGCCAGCAGTTCCATACTAGCGGGCCAAGAGACCCAGTACTTC	CASSSILAGQETQYF
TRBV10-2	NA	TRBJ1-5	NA	TGCGCCAGCAGTGTATACAGCAATCAGCCCCAGCATTTT	CASSVYSNQPQHF
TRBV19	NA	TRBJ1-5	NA	TGTGCCAGCAACCCCGGACGGGATAGCAATCAGCCCCAGCATTTT	CASNPGRDSNQPQHF
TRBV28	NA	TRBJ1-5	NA	TGTGCCAGCAGTTTCAGGGGTAACAGCAATCAGCCCCAGCATTTT	CASSFRGNSNQPQHF
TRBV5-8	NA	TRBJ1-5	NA	TGTGCCAGCAGCTTGTCCGGGACTAGCAATCAGCCCCAGCATTTT	CASSLSGTSNQPQHF
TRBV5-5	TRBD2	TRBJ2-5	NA	TGTGCCAGCAGCTGGGGTCTAGCGGGAGGCCAAGAGACCCAGTACTTC	CASSWGLAGGQETQYF
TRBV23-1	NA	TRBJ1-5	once	TGCGCCAGCAGTCTCGGCCGGGACATCGGCAATCAGCCCCAGCATTTT	CASSLGRDIGNQPQHF
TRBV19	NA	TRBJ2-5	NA	TGTGCCAGTAGTATGACTCGGGAAGAGACCCAGTACTTC	CASSMTREETQYF
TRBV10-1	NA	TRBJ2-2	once	TGCGCCAGCAGTGTGGACGGCAGGTCCGGGGAGCTGTTTTTT	CASSVDGRSGELFF
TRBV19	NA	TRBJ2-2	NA	TGTGCCAGTAGTATAGTCCATGGGACCGGGGAGCTGTTTTTT	CASSIVHGTGELFF
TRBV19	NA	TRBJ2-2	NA	TGTGCCAGTAGTATAGGGGGGACCGGGGAGCTGTTTTTT	CASSIGGTGELFF
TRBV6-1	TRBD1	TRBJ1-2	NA	TGTGCCAGCAGTGAAGCGGGACAGGATTCACCTGGCTACACCTTC	CASSEAGQDSPGYTF
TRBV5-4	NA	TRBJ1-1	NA	TGTGCCAGTACCTCCCGAGGGCTCACTGAAGCTTTCTTT	CASTSRGLTEAFF
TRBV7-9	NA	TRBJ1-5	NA	TGTGCCAGCAGCTTCGGGACCGCCAATCAGCCCCAGCATTTT	CASSFGTANQPQHF
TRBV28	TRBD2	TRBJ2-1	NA	TGTGCCAGCAGTTTACTTTCGGGAGGGGCCATCAATGAGCAGTTCTTC	CASSLLSGGAINEQFF
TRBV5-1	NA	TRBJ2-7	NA	TGCGCCAGCAGCTTGGCCGCCTACTACGAGCAGTACTTC	CASSLAAYYEQYF
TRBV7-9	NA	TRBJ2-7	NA	TGTGCCAGCAGCTTAGAACTAGCTCGATTCTCCTACGAGCAGTACTTC	CASSLELARFSYEQYF
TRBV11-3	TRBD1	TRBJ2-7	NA	TGTGCCAGCAGCAAGGACAGGGACCACGAGCAGTACTTC	CASSKDRDHEQYF
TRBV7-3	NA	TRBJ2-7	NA	TGTGCCAGCAGCTTATATGCCGGGGGATCGATCTACGAGCAGTACTTC	CASSLYAGGSIYEQYF
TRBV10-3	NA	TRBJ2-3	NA	TGTGCCATCAGTGACAGGTTTAACACAGATACGCAGTATTTT	CAISDRFNTDTQYF
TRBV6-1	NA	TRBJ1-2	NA	TGTGCCAGCAGGGTGGGCCCTTTGGATGGCTACACCTTC	CASRVGPLDGYTF
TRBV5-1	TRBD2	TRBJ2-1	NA	TGCGCCAGCAGCTTGCCCAATCTAGCGGGAGGCAACAATGAGCAGTTCTTC	CASSLPNLAGGNNEQFF
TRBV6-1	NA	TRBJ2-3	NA	TGTGCCAGCACCCCTCTAGCCTCTAGCACAGATACGCAGTATTTT	CASTPLASSTDTQYF
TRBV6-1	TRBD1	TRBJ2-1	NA	TGTGCCGGCCGGGACAGAGTCTACAATGAGCAGTTCTTC	CAGRDRVYNEQFF
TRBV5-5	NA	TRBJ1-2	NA	TGTGCCAGCAGCTTGGCTCAGGCCGGCTACACCTTC	CASSLAQAGYTF
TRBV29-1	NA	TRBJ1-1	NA	TGCAGCGTCTCGCCGGGCTTAGAAGCTTTCTTT	CSVSPGLEAFF
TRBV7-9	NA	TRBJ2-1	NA	TGTGCCAGCAGCTCACCCCCCGACATGAGCTCCTACAATGAGCAGTTCTTC	CASSSPPDMSSYNEQFF
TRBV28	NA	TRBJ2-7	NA	TGTGCCAGCAATTTCCGCGTGAGTTTCTTGTCGACCGAGCAGTACTTC	CASNFRVSFLSTEQYF
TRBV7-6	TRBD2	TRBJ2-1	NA	TGTGCCAGCAGCCATAGGGTCGCTAGCGGGAGGGTTAAAGGCAATGAGCAGTTCTTC	CASSHRVASGRVKGNEQFF
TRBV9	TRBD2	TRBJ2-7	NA	TGTGCCAGCAGCGTTGGGACTAGGGCCTACGAGCAGTACTTC	CASSVGTRAYEQYF
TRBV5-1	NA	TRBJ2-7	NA	TGCGCCAGCAGCATTTATGCGGCCTCCTACGAGCAGTACTTC	CASSIYAASYEQYF
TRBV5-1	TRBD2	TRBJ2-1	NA	TGCGCCAGCAGCTTGGAACTAGCGTCTGAGCAGTTCTTC	CASSLELASEQFF
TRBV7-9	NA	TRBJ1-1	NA	TGTGCCAGCAGCCCGGGACTCTTGAACACTGAAGCTTTCTTT	CASSPGLLNTEAFF
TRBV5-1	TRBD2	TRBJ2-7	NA	TGCGCCAGCAGCTTGCGAGGTAGGACTAGCCCATCCTTCTACGAGCAGTACTTC	CASSLRGRTSPSFYEQYF
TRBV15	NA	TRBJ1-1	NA	TGTGCCACCAGCAGAGATCCCTCTGATTCGGAAGCTTTCTTT	CATSRDPSDSEAFF
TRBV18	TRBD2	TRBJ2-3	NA	TGTGCCAGCTCGCACACCGGGACTAGCGGGATCACAGATACGCAGTATTTT	CASSHTGTSGITDTQYF
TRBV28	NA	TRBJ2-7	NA	TGTGCCAGCAGTTTATTAGGCGTCTACGAGCAGTACTTC	CASSLLGVYEQYF
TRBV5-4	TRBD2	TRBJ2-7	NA	TGTGCCAGCAGCTTGGATCTAGCGGTATACGAGCAGTACTTC	CASSLDLAVYEQYF
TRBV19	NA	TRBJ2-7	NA	TGTGCCAGTAGTGGAGCGGTAAACTCCTACGAGCAGTACTTC	CASSGAVNSYEQYF